Below are 18 T cell receptor beta chains sequenced from a single sample in a study of monozygotic twins with inflammatory bowel disease. TCRdb reprocessed the 5' RACE reads and stores each CDR3 protein as one record, lacking DNA. The listing contains more than 300,000 distinct CDR3 sequences. The material sequenced was blood. Receptors were obtained from a human donor with ulcerative colitis or Crohn's disease, or a healthy co-twin of an affected twin (not recorded which).

The rearrangement links TRBV19 to TRBJ2-7; TCRdb picks TRBD2, but there is no DNA to check that call. The germline V gene has CDR1 LNHDA and CDR2 SQIVND (reference sequence). This CDR3 has 14 amino acids. The CDR3 protein is CASRASGNSYEQYF.

The chain links TRBV7-2 to TRBJ2-7; the D call from TCRdb, TRBD2, cannot be confirmed without DNA. The CDR3 totals 15 residues. From germline, CDR1 is SGHTA and CDR2 FQGNSA. The CDR3 sequence: CASTTGTSGSYEQYF.

This chain uses TRBV24-1 with TRBJ2-2; TCRdb proposes TRBD1, but this gene call is untestable without DNA. Germline V gives CDR1 KGHDR, CDR2 SFDVKD. This CDR3 is 16 amino acids long. CDR3 sequence: CATSDPGTPTTGELFF.

The rearrangement uses TRBV9 and TRBJ2-2. In germline, CDR1 is SGDLS, CDR2 YYNGEE. The CDR3 sequence is 14 residues long. CDR3 region: CASSVVSFTGELFF.

The gene calls are TRBV15 and TRBJ2-1; the TRBD1 assignment by TCRdb is unverifiable without DNA. The germline V gene has CDR1 LNHNV and CDR2 YYDKDF (reference sequence). The CDR3 consists of 16 residues. The CDR3 is CATSRTTGQGYNEQFF. Variable domain in full (rest from reference TRBV15 and TRBJ2-1): DAMVIQNPRYQVTQFGKPVTLSCSQTLNHNVMYWYQQKSSQAPKLLFHYYDKDFNNEADTPDNFQSRRPNTSFCFLDIRSPGLGDTAMYLCATSRTTGQGYNEQFFGPGTRLTVL.

The V call is TRBV27, the J call TRBJ2-7; TCRdb calls TRBD1, which cannot be checked without DNA. Germline lookup yields CDR1 MNHEY and CDR2 SMNVEV (reference sequence). This CDR3 contains 14 residues. The CDR3 protein is CASSLWTTGHEQYF.

The J gene is TRBJ2-7, the V gene TRBV6-5. This CDR3 is 13 amino acids long. Germline-derived CDR1 and CDR2 are MNHEY and SVGAGI. The CDR3 here is CASSYRQAYERYF.

V and J are TRBV24-1 and TRBJ1-5; TCRdb calls TRBD1, which cannot be checked without DNA. CDR1 and CDR2 from the germline V gene are KGHDR and SFDVKD. The CDR3 runs to 15 residues. CDR3 region: CATSDPGTRGQPQHF.

The chain recombines TRBV5-1 with TRBJ2-7; TCRdb outputs TRBD1, but without DNA this stays unchecked. Germline CDR1 and CDR2: SGHRS and YFSETQ. The CDR3 spans 14 residues. CDR3 sequence reads: CASSWTGGGYEQYF.

The chain is built from TRBV28 and TRBJ2-2; TCRdb's D call, TRBD1, is unchecked because there is no DNA. This CDR3 region has 17 residues. Germline V gene lookup returns CDR1 MDHEN and CDR2 SYDVKM. The CDR3 spells CASSPSPGQGAVGELFF.

The CDR3 is CSARDALAGGKGSYNEQFF. The gene calls are TRBV20-1 and TRBJ2-1; there is no DNA to check the TCRdb D call of TRBD2. Germline values: CDR1 DFQATT, CDR2 SNEGSKA (reference sequence). CDR3 length equals 19 residues.

J is TRBJ2-1 and V is TRBV28. Germline V gives CDR1 MDHEN, CDR2 SYDVKM. The CDR3 spans 11 residues. The CDR3 spells CASSATWEQFF.

The CDR3 loop reads CASRFTGTGLDEQYF. The V gene is TRBV6-2 or TRBV6-3, the J gene TRBJ2-7; the TCRdb D gene call, TRBD1, has no DNA to confirm it. Germline-derived CDR1 and CDR2 are MNHEY and SVGEGT. The CDR3 sequence is 15 residues long.

The chain recombines TRBV7-2 with TRBJ2-2; TCRdb calls TRBD1, which cannot be checked without DNA. CDR3 length equals 16 residues. CDR1 is SGHTA and CDR2 is FQGNSA in the germline V gene. This chain's CDR3 is CASSSRTGENTGELFF.

The chain uses TRBV7-2 and TRBJ2-1; TCRdb outputs TRBD1, but without DNA this stays unchecked. The CDR3 loop spans 15 amino acids. Germline assignment: CDR1 SGHTA and CDR2 FQGNSA. The CDR3 loop is CASSPRTGRSDEQFF.

The V call is TRBV6-5, the J call TRBJ2-7. The CDR3 is 13 residues long. Germline V gene lookup returns CDR1 MNHEY and CDR2 SVGAGI. The CDR3 region is CASSYSLSYEQYF.

The V call is TRBV13, the J call TRBJ2-7; the D call from TCRdb, TRBD1, cannot be confirmed without DNA. The germline V gene encodes CDR1 PRHDT and CDR2 FYEKMQ (reference sequence). The CDR3 runs to 15 residues. The CDR3 protein is CASSLGGHYSYEQYF. The whole variable domain, filled in from reference TRBV13 and TRBJ2-7, reads AAGVIQSPRHLIKEKRETATLKCYPIPRHDTVYWYQQGPGQDPQFLISFYEKMQSDKGSIPDRFSAQQFSDYHSELNMSSLELGDSALYFCASSLGGHYSYEQYFGPGTRLTVT.

The chain links TRBV11-3 to TRBJ2-7; TCRdb names TRBD1, which stays unverified in the absence of DNA. The CDR3 runs to 18 residues. From germline, CDR1 is SGHNT and CDR2 YENEEA. CDR3 in amino acids: CASSLDLSSGRVYDEQYF.